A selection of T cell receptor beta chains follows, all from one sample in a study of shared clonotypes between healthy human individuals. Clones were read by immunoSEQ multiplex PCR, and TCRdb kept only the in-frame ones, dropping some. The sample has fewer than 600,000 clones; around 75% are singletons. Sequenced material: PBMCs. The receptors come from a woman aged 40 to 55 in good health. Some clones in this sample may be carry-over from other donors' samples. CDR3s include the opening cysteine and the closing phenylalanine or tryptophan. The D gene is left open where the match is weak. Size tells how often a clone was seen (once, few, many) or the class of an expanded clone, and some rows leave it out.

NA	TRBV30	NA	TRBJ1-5	CAWSRDGQPQHF	TGTGCCTGGAGTCGGGACGGTCAGCCCCAGCATTTT
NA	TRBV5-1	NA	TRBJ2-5	CASSLTVEEPQYF	TGCGCCAGCAGCTTGACGGTTGAAGAGCCCCAGTACTTC
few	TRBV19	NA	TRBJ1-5	CASSMRDRVGPQHF	TGTGCCAGTAGTATGAGAGACCGCGTGGGGCCCCAGCATTTT
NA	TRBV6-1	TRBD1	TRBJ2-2	CASSWGQGDTGELFF	TGTGCCAGCAGTTGGGGCCAGGGGGACACCGGGGAGCTGTTTTTT
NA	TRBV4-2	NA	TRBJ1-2	CASSQDTGSYGYTF	TGTGCCAGCAGCCAAGATACGGGGAGCTATGGCTACACCTTC
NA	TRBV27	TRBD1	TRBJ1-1	CASSFQGASTEAFF	TGTGCCAGCAGTTTTCAGGGGGCGTCGACTGAAGCTTTCTTT
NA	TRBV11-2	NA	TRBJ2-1	CASSWDSSYNEQFF	TGTGCCAGCAGTTGGGATAGCTCCTACAATGAGCAGTTCTTC
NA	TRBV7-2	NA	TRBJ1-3	CASSQDLGSGNTIYF	TGTGCCAGCAGCCAAGACTTAGGGTCTGGAAACACCATATATTTT
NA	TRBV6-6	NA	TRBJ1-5	CASSYDRSNQPQHF	TGTGCCAGCAGTTACGACAGGAGCAATCAGCCCCAGCATTTT
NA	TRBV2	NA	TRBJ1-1	CASSEMWGNEAFF	TGTGCCAGCAGTGAAATGTGGGGGAATGAAGCTTTCTTT
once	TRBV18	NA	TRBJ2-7	CASSPRMDSSSYEQYF	TGTGCCAGCTCACCACGAATGGATAGTAGCTCCTACGAGCAGTACTTC
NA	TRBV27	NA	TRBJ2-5	CASSSTGLGILYF	TGTGCCAGCAGTTCCACAGGTTTGGGAATTTTGTACTTC
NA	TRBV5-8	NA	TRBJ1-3	CASSPWHSSGNTIYF	TGTGCCAGCAGCCCCTGGCATAGCTCTGGAAACACCATATATTTT
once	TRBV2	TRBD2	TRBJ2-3	CASSEAGTSMTDTQYF	TGTGCCAGCAGTGAAGCCGGGACTAGCATGACAGATACGCAGTATTTT
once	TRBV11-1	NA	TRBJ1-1	CASSLWQGLNTEAFF	TGTGCCAGCAGCTTATGGCAGGGGCTGAACACTGAAGCTTTCTTT
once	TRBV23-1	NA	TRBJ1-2	CASSQWRRGAGRGGYTF	TGCGCCAGCAGTCAATGGCGCCGGGGGGCAGGGCGAGGAGGCTACACCTTC
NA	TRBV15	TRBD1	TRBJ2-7	CATKPGTGGRQQYF	TGTGCCACCAAGCCCGGGACAGGGGGCCGTCAGCAGTACTTC
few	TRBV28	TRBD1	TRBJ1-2	CASSLQGAGYGYTF	TGTGCCAGCAGTCTACAGGGGGCCGGCTATGGCTACACCTTC
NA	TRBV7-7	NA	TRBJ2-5	CASSSDRQETQYF	TGTGCCAGCAGCTCCGACAGACAAGAGACCCAGTACTTC
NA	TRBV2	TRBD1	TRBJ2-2	CASSVQGAIGELFF	TGTGCCAGCAGTGTTCAGGGGGCGATCGGGGAGCTGTTTTTT
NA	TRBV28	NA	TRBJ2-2	CASSLGTGRAGTGELFF	TGTGCCAGCAGTTTAGGGACCGGCAGGGCAGGCACCGGGGAGCTGTTTTTT
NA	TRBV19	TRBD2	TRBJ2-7	CASSQAGVYEQYF	TGTGCCAGTAGTCAAGCGGGGGTCTACGAGCAGTACTTC
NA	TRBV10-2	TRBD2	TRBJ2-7	CASSDQARTSGSFEQQYF	TGCGCCAGCAGTGATCAGGCCCGGACTAGCGGGAGTTTTGAGCAGCAGTACTTC
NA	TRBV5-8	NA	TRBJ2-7	CASSLGSSGADEQYF	TGTGCCAGCAGCTTGGGTAGTAGTGGGGCAGACGAGCAGTACTTC
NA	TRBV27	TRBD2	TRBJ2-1	CASSTRLATNNEQFF	TGTGCCAGCAGTACTAGACTAGCGACTAACAATGAGCAGTTCTTC
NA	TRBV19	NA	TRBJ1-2	CASSRTAANYGYTF	TGTGCCAGTAGTAGGACAGCTGCTAACTATGGCTACACCTTC
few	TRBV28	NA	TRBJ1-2	CASSFSSGHNYGYTF	TGTGCCAGCAGTTTCTCCTCGGGACACAACTATGGCTACACCTTC
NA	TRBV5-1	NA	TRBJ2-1	CASSRTLTPSYNEQFF	TGCGCCAGCAGCCGGACTTTGACGCCCTCCTACAATGAGCAGTTCTTC
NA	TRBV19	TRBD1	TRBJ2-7	CASSLALTGDEQYF	TGTGCCAGTAGTCTAGCCCTGACAGGGGACGAGCAGTACTTC
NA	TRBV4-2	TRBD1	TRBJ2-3	CASSPDRATQYF	TGTGCCAGCAGCCCCGACAGGGCTACGCAGTATTTT
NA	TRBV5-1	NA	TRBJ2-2	CASSEGGFGRSTGELFF	TGCGCCAGCAGCGAAGGCGGTTTTGGGCGATCCACCGGGGAGCTGTTTTTT
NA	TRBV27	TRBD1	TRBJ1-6	CASSLGTGGRSPLHF	TGTGCCAGCAGTTTGGGGACAGGGGGGCGATCACCCCTCCACTTT
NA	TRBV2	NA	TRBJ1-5	CASSSLQGWSNQPQHF	TGTGCCAGCAGTTCGTTACAGGGTTGGAGCAATCAGCCCCAGCATTTT
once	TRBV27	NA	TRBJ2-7	CASSLAWQGPYEQYF	TGTGCCAGCAGTCTGGCTTGGCAAGGACCCTACGAGCAGTACTTC
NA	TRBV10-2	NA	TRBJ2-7	CASGVGVEQYF	TGCGCCAGCGGCGTGGGGGTCGAGCAGTACTTC
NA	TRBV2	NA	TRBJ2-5	CASVQDTQYF	TGTGCCAGCGTACAGGACACCCAGTACTTC
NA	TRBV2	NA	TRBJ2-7	CASSPRSYEQYF	TGTGCCAGTTCCCCAAGATCCTACGAGCAGTACTTC
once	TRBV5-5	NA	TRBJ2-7	CASSLEYEQYF	TGTGCCAGCAGCTTAGAGTACGAGCAGTACTTC
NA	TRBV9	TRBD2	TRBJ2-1	CASSGGTSGTDNEQFF	TGTGCCAGCAGCGGTGGGACTAGCGGTACTGACAATGAGCAGTTCTTC
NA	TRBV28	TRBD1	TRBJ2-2	CASSPRGQPNMNTGELFF	TGTGCCAGCAGCCCCCGGGGACAGCCGAACATGAACACCGGGGAGCTGTTTTTT
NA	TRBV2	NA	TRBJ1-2	CASSEGLGYTF	TGTGCCAGCAGTGAGGGTCTCGGCTACACCTTC
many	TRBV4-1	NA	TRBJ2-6	CASSQEASRRVHSGANVLTF	TGCGCCAGCAGCCAAGAGGCTAGCCGCCGAGTGCACTCTGGGGCCAACGTCCTGACTTTC
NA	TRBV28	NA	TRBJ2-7	CWANNEQYF	TGTTGGGCGAATAACGAGCAGTACTTC
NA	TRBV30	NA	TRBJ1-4	CAWRDTGTWIF	TGTGCCTGGAGGGATACGGGGACCTGGATTTTT
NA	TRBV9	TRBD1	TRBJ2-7	CASSVAGQPHEQYF	TGTGCCAGCAGCGTAGCGGGACAGCCCCACGAGCAGTACTTC
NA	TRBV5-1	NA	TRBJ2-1	CASSPRLSSYNEQFF	TGCGCCAGCAGTCCGAGGTTAAGCTCCTACAATGAGCAGTTCTTC
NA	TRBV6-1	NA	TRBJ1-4	CATLASRGNEKLFF	TGTGCCACCCTCGCGTCCCGGGGGAATGAAAAACTGTTTTTT
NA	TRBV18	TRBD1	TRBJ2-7	CASSLQGAGSLGLEQYF	TGTGCCAGCTCACTGCAGGGGGCTGGTAGTTTGGGGCTCGAGCAGTACTTC
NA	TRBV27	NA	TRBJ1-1	CASSQGRVNTEAFF	TGTGCCAGCTCCCAGGGCAGGGTGAACACTGAAGCTTTCTTT
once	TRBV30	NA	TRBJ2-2	CACRGAAAAGELFF	TGTGCCTGTCGCGGAGCGGCAGCGGCCGGGGAGCTGTTTTTT
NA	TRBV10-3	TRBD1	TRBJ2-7	CATASGQIPYEQYF	TGTGCCACCGCCTCGGGACAGATACCCTACGAGCAGTACTTC
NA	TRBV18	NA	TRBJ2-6	CASSGVFSGANVLTF	TGTGCCAGCTCAGGCGTTTTCTCTGGGGCCAACGTCCTGACTTTC
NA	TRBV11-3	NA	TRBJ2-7	CASSFNFGGEQYF	TGTGCCAGCAGCTTTAATTTCGGGGGCGAGCAGTACTTC
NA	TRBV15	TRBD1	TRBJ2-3	CATSRGQGSTDTQYF	TGTGCCACCAGCAGAGGACAGGGCAGCACAGATACGCAGTATTTT